The rows below give T cell receptor beta chains drawn from one sample of a study of beta chain features in type 1 diabetes. Using immunoSEQ multiplex PCR, the repertoire was profiled, and TCRdb retains in-frame clones only, with some absent. Of about 930,000 clones listed, roughly 15% are singletons. The specimen was naive CD4+ T cells from blood. Every receptor here comes from a young woman in good health. CDR3s include the opening cysteine and the closing phenylalanine or tryptophan. The order of the fields is clone size, D gene, J gene, V gene, CDR3 protein, CDR3 DNA. D genes are given only for firm matches. Only part of the rows carry a size: once, few, many, or a class if the clone is expanded.

abundance: -
d_gene: -
j_gene: TRBJ1-5
v_gene: TRBV10-3
CDR3aa: CAISEAGSNQPQHF
CDR3nt: TGTGCCATCAGTGAAGCGGGTAGCAATCAGCCCCAGCATTTT

abundance: few
d_gene: -
j_gene: TRBJ1-1
v_gene: TRBV4-3
CDR3aa: CASSQDMNTEAFF
CDR3nt: TGCGCCAGCAGCCAAGACATGAACACTGAAGCTTTCTTT

abundance: -
d_gene: TRBD1
j_gene: TRBJ2-1
v_gene: TRBV2
CDR3aa: CASRDRYSYNEQFF
CDR3nt: TGTGCCAGCAGGGACAGGTACTCCTACAATGAGCAGTTCTTC

abundance: few
d_gene: TRBD1
j_gene: TRBJ1-2
v_gene: TRBV4-2
CDR3aa: CASSRRQGDGYTF
CDR3nt: TGTGCCAGCAGCCGGAGACAGGGCGATGGCTACACCTTC

abundance: -
d_gene: -
j_gene: TRBJ1-5
v_gene: TRBV2
CDR3aa: CASRGGSYQPQHF
CDR3nt: TGTGCCAGCAGAGGAGGGAGTTATCAGCCCCAGCATTTT

abundance: -
d_gene: TRBD2
j_gene: TRBJ2-1
v_gene: TRBV6-5
CDR3aa: CASSLDGLAINEQFF
CDR3nt: TGTGCCAGCAGCCTGGATGGACTAGCGATTAATGAGCAGTTCTTC

abundance: -
d_gene: TRBD1
j_gene: TRBJ2-5
v_gene: TRBV6-6
CDR3aa: CASSYETTGIQETQYF
CDR3nt: TGTGCCAGCAGTTACGAAACGACAGGGATACAAGAGACCCAGTACTTC

abundance: -
d_gene: -
j_gene: TRBJ2-3
v_gene: TRBV29-1
CDR3aa: CSVGSRGTDTQYF
CDR3nt: TGCAGCGTTGGCTCCAGGGGCACAGATACGCAGTATTTT

abundance: -
d_gene: -
j_gene: TRBJ1-5
v_gene: TRBV7-9
CDR3aa: CASSRPGSNQPQHF
CDR3nt: TGTGCCAGCAGCCGGCCCGGTAGCAATCAGCCCCAGCATTTT

abundance: -
d_gene: -
j_gene: TRBJ2-5
v_gene: TRBV9
CDR3aa: CASSGRSLRETQYF
CDR3nt: TGTGCCAGCAGCGGGCGGAGCTTGCGAGAGACCCAGTACTTC

abundance: few
d_gene: -
j_gene: TRBJ1-2
v_gene: TRBV25-1
CDR3aa: CASSEPGQSYGYTF
CDR3nt: TGTGCCAGCAGTGAACCCGGACAGAGCTATGGCTACACCTTC

abundance: few
d_gene: TRBD2
j_gene: TRBJ2-2
v_gene: TRBV5-1
CDR3aa: CASSYKLAGDTGELFF
CDR3nt: TGCGCCAGCAGCTACAAACTAGCGGGAGACACCGGGGAGCTGTTTTTT

abundance: -
d_gene: -
j_gene: TRBJ2-3
v_gene: TRBV7-6
CDR3aa: CASSLVGGDTDTQYF
CDR3nt: TGTGCCAGCAGCTTGGTGGGCGGGGACACAGATACGCAGTATTTT

abundance: -
d_gene: -
j_gene: TRBJ1-6
v_gene: TRBV4-3
CDR3aa: CASSQAKSLRSPLHF
CDR3nt: TGCGCCAGCAGCCAAGCGAAGTCCCTGCGGTCACCCCTCCACTTT

abundance: -
d_gene: -
j_gene: TRBJ1-1
v_gene: TRBV2
CDR3aa: CASSEQGLYEAFF
CDR3nt: TGTGCCAGCAGTGAACAGGGACTTTATGAAGCTTTCTTT

abundance: few
d_gene: TRBD1
j_gene: TRBJ2-5
v_gene: TRBV7-8
CDR3aa: CASSLDRGQETQYF
CDR3nt: TGTGCCAGCAGCTTAGACAGGGGGCAAGAGACCCAGTACTTC

abundance: -
d_gene: -
j_gene: TRBJ2-7
v_gene: TRBV15
CDR3aa: CATSRDRDRRYEQYF
CDR3nt: TGTGCCACCAGCAGAGATAGAGACAGACGCTACGAGCAGTACTTC

abundance: -
d_gene: TRBD2
j_gene: TRBJ2-1
v_gene: TRBV7-2
CDR3aa: CASSGGLAGNEQFF
CDR3nt: TGTGCCAGCAGCGGTGGACTAGCGGGCAATGAGCAGTTCTTC

abundance: -
d_gene: TRBD1
j_gene: TRBJ2-1
v_gene: TRBV9
CDR3aa: CASSASLIYRGNEQFF
CDR3nt: TGTGCCAGCAGCGCGTCTCTAATATACAGGGGCAATGAGCAGTTCTTC

abundance: -
d_gene: -
j_gene: TRBJ2-3
v_gene: TRBV6-6
CDR3aa: CASSPPGQGTDTQYF
CDR3nt: TGTGCCAGCAGTCCTCCGGGACAAGGCACAGATACGCAGTATTTT

abundance: -
d_gene: -
j_gene: TRBJ1-2
v_gene: TRBV4-3
CDR3aa: CASSQAKVGGYGYTF
CDR3nt: TGCGCCAGCAGCCAAGCCAAGGTGGGAGGCTATGGCTACACCTTC

abundance: few
d_gene: -
j_gene: TRBJ1-1
v_gene: TRBV6-5
CDR3aa: CASSTGSIAEAFF
CDR3nt: TGTGCCAGCAGTACGGGATCTATAGCTGAAGCTTTCTTT

abundance: -
d_gene: -
j_gene: TRBJ2-5
v_gene: TRBV6-6
CDR3aa: CASSSGPRQETQYF
CDR3nt: TGTGCCAGCAGCAGCGGGCCAAGGCAAGAGACCCAGTACTTC

abundance: -
d_gene: TRBD2
j_gene: TRBJ2-1
v_gene: TRBV5-1
CDR3aa: CASSSGDYDNEQFF
CDR3nt: TGCGCCAGCAGCTCCGGGGACTACGACAATGAGCAGTTCTTC

abundance: -
d_gene: -
j_gene: TRBJ2-5
v_gene: TRBV28
CDR3aa: CASSLLNPLSQETQYF
CDR3nt: TGTGCCAGCAGTTTACTTAACCCCTTGAGCCAAGAGACCCAGTACTTC

abundance: -
d_gene: -
j_gene: TRBJ2-5
v_gene: TRBV9
CDR3aa: CASSVGQFQETQYF
CDR3nt: TGTGCCAGCAGCGTAGGTCAGTTTCAAGAGACCCAGTACTTC

abundance: -
d_gene: TRBD1
j_gene: TRBJ1-5
v_gene: TRBV11-2
CDR3aa: CASSWDRNQPQHF
CDR3nt: TGTGCCAGCAGCTGGGACAGGAATCAGCCCCAGCATTTT